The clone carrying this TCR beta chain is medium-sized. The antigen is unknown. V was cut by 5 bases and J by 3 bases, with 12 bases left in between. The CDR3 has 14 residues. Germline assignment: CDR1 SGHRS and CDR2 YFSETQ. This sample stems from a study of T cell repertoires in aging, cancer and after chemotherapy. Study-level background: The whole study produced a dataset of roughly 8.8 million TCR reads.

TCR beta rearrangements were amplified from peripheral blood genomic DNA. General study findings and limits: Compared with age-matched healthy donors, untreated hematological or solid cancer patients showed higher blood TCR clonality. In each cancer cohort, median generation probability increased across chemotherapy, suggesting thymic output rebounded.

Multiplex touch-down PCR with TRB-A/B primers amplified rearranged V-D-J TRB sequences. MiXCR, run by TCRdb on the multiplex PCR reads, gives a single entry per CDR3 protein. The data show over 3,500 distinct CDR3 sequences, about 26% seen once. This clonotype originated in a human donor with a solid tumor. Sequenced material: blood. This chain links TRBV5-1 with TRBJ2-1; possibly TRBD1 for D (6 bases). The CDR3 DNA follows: TGCGCCAGCAGTAAAGGGGGAGACTACAATGAGCAGTTCTTC. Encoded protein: CASSKGGDYNEQFF.